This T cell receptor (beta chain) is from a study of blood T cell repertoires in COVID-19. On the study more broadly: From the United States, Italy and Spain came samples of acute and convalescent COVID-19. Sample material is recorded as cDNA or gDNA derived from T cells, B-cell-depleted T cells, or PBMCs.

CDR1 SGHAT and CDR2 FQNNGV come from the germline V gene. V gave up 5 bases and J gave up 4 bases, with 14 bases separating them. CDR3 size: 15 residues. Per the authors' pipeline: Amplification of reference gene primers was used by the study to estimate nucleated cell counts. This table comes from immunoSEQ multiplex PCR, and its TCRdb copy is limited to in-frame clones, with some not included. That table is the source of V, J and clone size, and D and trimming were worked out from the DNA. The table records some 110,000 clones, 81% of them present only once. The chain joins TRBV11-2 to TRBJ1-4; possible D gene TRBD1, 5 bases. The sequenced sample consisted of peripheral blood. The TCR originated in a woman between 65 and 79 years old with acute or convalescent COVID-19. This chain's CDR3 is CASSPLGGNNEKLFF. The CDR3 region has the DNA TGTGCCAGCAGCCCCCTCGGGGGAAATAATGAAAAACTGTTTTTT. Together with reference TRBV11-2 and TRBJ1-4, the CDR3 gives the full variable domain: EAGVAQSPRYKIIEKRQSVAFWCNPISGHATLYWYQQILGQGPKLLIQFQNNGVVDDSQLPKDRFSAERLKGVDSTLKIQPAKLEDSAVYLCASSPLGGNNEKLFFGSGTQLSVL.